The 5 T cell receptor beta chains below were found in one sample sequenced in a study of identical twins. TCRdb itself ran the 5' RACE reads through MiXCR, one entry per CDR3 protein. Of 200,000 to 300,000 distinct CDR3 sequences in the sample, 7% were seen once. The same sample was also studied in work on yellow fever vaccine responses in identical twins.

Sequencing was performed on memory (CD45RO+) T cells sorted from blood. All receptors derive from a woman younger than 35 in good health.

This sequence joins TRBV5-1 and TRBJ1-4; no clear D gene. CDR3 length equals 13 residues. CDR1 and CDR2 from the germline V gene are SGHRS and YFSETQ. The ends were cut back, 3 bases at V and 7 bases at J, with 10 bases in the middle. The CDR3 spells CASSSSSGEKLFF. DNA of the CDR3: TGCGCCAGCAGCTCGTCGTCAGGTGAAAAACTGTTTTTT.

This clonotype was detected ten times or more. The rearrangement uses TRBV3-1 and TRBJ2-3; the D gene is possibly TRBD2 (5 bases). CDR3 length: 15 residues. With 3 bases removed from V and 0 bases from J, the gap between germline ends came to 10 bases. CDR1 is LGHDT and CDR2 is YNNKEL in the germline V gene (reference sequence). CDR3 protein: CASSHYSGSTDTQYF. The CDR3 DNA reads as TGTGCCAGCAGCCATTACAGCGGTAGCACAGATACGCAGTATTTT.

The sample holds many counts of this clonotype. This chain's CDR3 is CASSQGRSGGETQYF. The CDR3 coding sequence is TGTGCCAGCAGCCAAGGCCGCTCGGGGGGGGAGACCCAGTACTTC. The gene calls are TRBV4-2 and TRBJ2-5, with 8 positions matching TRBD2. The CDR3 covers 15 residues. Germline-derived CDR1 and CDR2 are LGHNA and YNFKEQ. Trimming took 1 base from V and 5 from J; bases not matched to a gene: 6.

This clonotype was recorded a few times. In nucleotides, the CDR3 is TGTGCCAGCAGCCCGACCGAGGGGGCGTTCTCACCCCTCCACTTT. It is translated as CASSPTEGAFSPLHF. This chain joins TRBV27 and TRBJ1-6, with 7 bases identical to TRBD1. Germline V lookup: CDR1 MNHEY, CDR2 SMNVEV (reference sequence). The CDR3 spans 15 residues. With V trimmed by 6 bases and J by 10 bases, 12 bases remained unmatched.

This clonotype was detected only a few times. The chain recombines TRBV10-3 with TRBJ2-2, with a tentative D call TRBD2 (6 bases). Germline V gene sequence: CDR1 ENHRY, CDR2 SYGVKD. This CDR3 comprises 15 residues. Between the trimmed V and J ends, which lost 6 bases and 6 bases, there was a span of 17 bases. Written as DNA, the CDR3 is TGTGCCATCAGACCTGCGGGGCGCGGGGCCGGGGAGCTGTTTTTT. Amino acid sequence: CAIRPAGRGAGELFF.